What follows is one T cell receptor (beta chain) and its context. The antigen is unknown. The record originates from a study of PD-L1 blockade in urothelial cancer. Study in general: In the patient group, most of the roughly 30 were males with bladder-origin urothelial cancer. The number of prior chemotherapy regimens per patient was 0 to 3. The study's findings and limits: Improved survival was predicted by pretreatment blood TCR clonality below the median.

V lost 11 bases to trimming and J lost 7 bases, with 15 bases between them. The CDR3 covers 11 residues. This table comes from immunoSEQ multiplex PCR, and its TCRdb copy is limited to in-frame clones, with some not included. In the table there are tens of thousands of clones, roughly 79% of which are singletons. Time point: pretreatment peripheral blood. The specimen was PBMCs, collected around atezolizumab (anti-PD-L1) treatment. The clonotype was recovered from a man in his sixties or seventies with urothelial cancer. J is TRBJ2-7 and V is TRBV23-1, with D possibly TRBD1 on 6 matching bases. Being an ORF, TRBV23-1 has a function that is uncertain. This CDR3 is CADNPGVEQYF. The CDR3 DNA sequence: TGCGCCGACAACCCAGGGGTTGAGCAGTACTTC.